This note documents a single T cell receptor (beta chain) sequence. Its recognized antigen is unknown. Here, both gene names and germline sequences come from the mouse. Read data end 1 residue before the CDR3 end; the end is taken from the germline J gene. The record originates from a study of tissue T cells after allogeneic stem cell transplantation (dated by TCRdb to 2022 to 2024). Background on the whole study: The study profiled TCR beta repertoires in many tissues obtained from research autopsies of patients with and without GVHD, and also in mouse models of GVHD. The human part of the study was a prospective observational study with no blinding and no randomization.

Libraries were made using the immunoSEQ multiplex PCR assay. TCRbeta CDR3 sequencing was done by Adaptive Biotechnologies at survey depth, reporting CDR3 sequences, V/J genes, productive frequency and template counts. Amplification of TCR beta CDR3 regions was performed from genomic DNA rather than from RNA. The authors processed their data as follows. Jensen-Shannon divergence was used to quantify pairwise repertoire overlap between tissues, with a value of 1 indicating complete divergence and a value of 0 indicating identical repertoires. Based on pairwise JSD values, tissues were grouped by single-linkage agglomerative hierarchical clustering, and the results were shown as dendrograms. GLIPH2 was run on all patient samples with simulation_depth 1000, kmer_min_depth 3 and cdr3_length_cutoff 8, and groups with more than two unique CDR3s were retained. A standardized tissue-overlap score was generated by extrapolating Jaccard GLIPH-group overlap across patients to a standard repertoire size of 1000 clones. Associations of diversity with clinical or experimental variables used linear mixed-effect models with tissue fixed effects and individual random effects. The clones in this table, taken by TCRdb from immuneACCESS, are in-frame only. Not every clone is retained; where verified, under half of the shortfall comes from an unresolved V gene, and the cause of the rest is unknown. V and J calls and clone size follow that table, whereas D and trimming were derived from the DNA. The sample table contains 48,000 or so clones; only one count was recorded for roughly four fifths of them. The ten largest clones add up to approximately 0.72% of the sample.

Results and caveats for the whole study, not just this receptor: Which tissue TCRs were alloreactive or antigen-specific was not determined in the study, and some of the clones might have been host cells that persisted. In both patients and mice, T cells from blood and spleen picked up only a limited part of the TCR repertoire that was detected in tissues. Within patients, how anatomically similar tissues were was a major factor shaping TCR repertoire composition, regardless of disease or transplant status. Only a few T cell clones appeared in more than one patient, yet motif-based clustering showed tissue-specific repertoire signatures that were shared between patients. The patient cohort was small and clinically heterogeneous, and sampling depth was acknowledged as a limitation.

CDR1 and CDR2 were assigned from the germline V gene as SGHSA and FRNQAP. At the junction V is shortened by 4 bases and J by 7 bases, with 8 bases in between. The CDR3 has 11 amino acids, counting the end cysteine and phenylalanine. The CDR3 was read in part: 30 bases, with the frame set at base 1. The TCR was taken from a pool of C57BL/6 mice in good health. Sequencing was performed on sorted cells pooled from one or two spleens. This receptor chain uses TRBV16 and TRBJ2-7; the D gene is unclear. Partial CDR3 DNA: TGTGCAAGCAGCTCTCCGGGCGAACAGTAC. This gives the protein CASSSPGEQY. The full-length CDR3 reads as CASSSPGEQYF. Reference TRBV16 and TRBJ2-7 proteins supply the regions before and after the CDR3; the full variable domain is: NAGVIQTPRHKVTGKGQEATLWCEPISGHSAVFWYRQTIVQGLEFLTYFRNQAPIDDSGMPKERFSAQMPNQSHSTLKIQSTQPQDSAVYLCASSSPGEQYFGPGTRLTVL.